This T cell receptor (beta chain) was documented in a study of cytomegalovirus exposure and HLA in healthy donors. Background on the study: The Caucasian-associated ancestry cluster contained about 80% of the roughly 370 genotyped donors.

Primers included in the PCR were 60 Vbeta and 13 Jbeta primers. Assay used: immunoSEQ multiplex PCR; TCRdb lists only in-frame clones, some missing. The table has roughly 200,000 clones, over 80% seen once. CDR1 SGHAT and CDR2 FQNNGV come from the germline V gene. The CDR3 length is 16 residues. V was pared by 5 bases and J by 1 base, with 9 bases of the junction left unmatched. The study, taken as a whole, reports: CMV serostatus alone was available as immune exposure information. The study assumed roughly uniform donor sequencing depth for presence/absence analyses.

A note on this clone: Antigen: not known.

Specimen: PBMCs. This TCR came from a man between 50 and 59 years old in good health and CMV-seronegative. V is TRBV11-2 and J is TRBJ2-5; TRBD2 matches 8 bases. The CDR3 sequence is CASSPLLAGTQETQYF. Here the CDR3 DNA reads TGTGCCAGCAGCCCCTTGTTAGCGGGGACCCAAGAGACCCAGTACTTC.